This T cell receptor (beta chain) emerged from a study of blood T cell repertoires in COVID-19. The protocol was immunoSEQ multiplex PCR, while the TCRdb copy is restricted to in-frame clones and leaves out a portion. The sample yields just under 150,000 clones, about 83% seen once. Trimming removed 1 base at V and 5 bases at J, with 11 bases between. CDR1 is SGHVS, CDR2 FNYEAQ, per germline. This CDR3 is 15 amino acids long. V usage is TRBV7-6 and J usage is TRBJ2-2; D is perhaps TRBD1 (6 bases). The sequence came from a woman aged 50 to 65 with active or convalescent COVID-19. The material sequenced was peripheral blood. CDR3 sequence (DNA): TGTGCCAGCAGCTTAGGGGACATTAAAACCGGGGAGCTGTTTTTT. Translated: CASSLGDIKTGELFF.